Reported below is one TCR beta chain. Its antigen remains unidentified. This record comes from a study of T cell responses to AZD1222 COVID-19 vaccine. General study points: Spike was spanned by vaccine-associated CD4 TCRs, which were dominant at 160-218 and 743-854.

The CDR3 is made up of 16 amino acids. V was clipped by 4 bases and J by 5 bases; unmatched bases: 9. Germline V gene sequence: CDR1 MNHEY, CDR2 SVGEGT. The repertoire was sequenced with immunoSEQ multiplex PCR; TCRdb's copy has only in-frame clones and lacks some. The table has fewer than 150,000 clones, just under 95% seen once. The sequencing used peripheral blood, collected 28 days after the second AZD1222 dose. The TCR originated in an adult who received the AZD1222 COVID-19 vaccine. The chain combines TRBV6-2 or TRBV6-3 with TRBJ1-5, with TRBD1 matching 9 bases. The CDR3 sequence is CASSSEPGQGYQPQHF. CDR3 DNA sequence: TGTGCCAGCAGTTCCGAGCCGGGACAGGGTTATCAGCCCCAGCATTTT.